This TCR beta chain emerged from a study of CD8 T cells in Susac syndrome. An amount of RNA that ranged from roughly 0.5 to 1 ug was reverse transcribed with random hexamers. TCRdb re-analysed the immunoSEQ multiplex PCR reads in MiXCR, keeping a single row per CDR3 protein. The sample consists of more than 120,000 distinct CDR3 sequences, roughly 95% of them appearing once. The CDR3 has 18 residues. Germline V gene lookup returns CDR1 DFQATT and CDR2 SNEGSKA (reference sequence). V usage is TRBV20-1 and J usage is TRBJ2-1, with TRBD2 matching 10 bases. The sequencing sample was made of CD4+ T cells from PBMCs. The origin of this receptor is a human donor in good health. CDR3 DNA sequence: TGCAGCGCCCAGCGGGGTAGCGGGAGGTCCAGCTCCTACAATGAGCAGTTCTTC. Protein sequence: CSAQRGSGRSSSYNEQFF.